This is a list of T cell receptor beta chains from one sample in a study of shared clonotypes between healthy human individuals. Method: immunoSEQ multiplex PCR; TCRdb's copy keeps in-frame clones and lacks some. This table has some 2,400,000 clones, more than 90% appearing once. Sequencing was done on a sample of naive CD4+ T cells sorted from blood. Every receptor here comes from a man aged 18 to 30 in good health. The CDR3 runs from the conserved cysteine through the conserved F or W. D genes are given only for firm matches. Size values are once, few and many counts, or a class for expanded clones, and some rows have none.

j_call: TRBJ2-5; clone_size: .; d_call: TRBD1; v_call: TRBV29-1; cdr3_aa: CSVVQGAFETQYF; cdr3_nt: TGCAGCGTTGTACAGGGGGCCTTCGAGACCCAGTACTTC
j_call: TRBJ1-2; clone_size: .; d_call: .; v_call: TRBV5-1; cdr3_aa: CASSLGLGVDYGYTF; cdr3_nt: TGCGCCAGCAGCTTGGGTTTGGGTGTAGACTATGGCTACACCTTC
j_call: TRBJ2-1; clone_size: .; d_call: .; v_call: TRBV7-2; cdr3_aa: CASSRGTHEQFF; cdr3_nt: TGTGCCAGCAGCCGAGGGACCCATGAGCAGTTCTTC
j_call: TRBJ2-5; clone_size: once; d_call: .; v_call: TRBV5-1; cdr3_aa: CASSSDRAQETQYF; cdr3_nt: TGCGCCAGCAGCTCGGATAGGGCCCAAGAGACCCAGTACTTC
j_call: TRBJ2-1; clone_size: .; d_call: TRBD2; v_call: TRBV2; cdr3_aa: CAGKLASYNEQFF; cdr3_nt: TGTGCCGGCAAACTAGCGAGTTACAATGAGCAGTTCTTC
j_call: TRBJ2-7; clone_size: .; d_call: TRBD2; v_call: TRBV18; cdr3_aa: CASSLDGRGAGVVEQYF; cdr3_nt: TGTGCCAGCTCACTCGACGGCCGGGGAGCGGGAGTGGTCGAGCAGTACTTC
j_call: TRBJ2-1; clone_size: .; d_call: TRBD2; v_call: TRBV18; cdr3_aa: CASSPPKGLADHNEQFF; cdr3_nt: TGTGCCAGCTCACCTCCAAAGGGACTAGCAGACCACAATGAGCAGTTCTTC
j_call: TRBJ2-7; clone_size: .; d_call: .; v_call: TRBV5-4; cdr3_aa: CASSLTSREAVEQYF; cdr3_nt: TGTGCCAGCAGCTTAACTTCGAGAGAGGCGGTCGAGCAGTACTTC
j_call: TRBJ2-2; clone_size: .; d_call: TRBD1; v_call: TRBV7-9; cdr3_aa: CASSLGDREMAGELFF; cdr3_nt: TGTGCCAGCAGCTTAGGGGACAGGGAAATGGCCGGGGAGCTGTTTTTT
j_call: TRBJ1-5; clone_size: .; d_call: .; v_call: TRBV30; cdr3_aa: CAWSAQGAGNQPQHF; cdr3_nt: TGTGCCTGGAGTGCTCAGGGTGCGGGCAATCAGCCCCAGCATTTT
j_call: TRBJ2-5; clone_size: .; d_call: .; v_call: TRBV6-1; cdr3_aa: CASSENPLGTQYF; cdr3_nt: TGTGCCAGCAGTGAAAATCCCCTTGGGACCCAGTACTTC
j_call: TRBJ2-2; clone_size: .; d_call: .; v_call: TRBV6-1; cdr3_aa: CASSEVVDTGELFF; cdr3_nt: TGTGCCAGCAGTGAAGTCGTGGACACCGGGGAGCTGTTTTTT
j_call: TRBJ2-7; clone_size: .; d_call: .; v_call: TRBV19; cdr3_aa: CASSNLGEISYEQYF; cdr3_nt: TGTGCCAGTAGTAATTTGGGGGAGATCTCCTACGAGCAGTACTTC
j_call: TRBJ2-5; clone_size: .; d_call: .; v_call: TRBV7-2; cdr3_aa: CASSLAQGKETQYF; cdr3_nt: TGTGCCAGCAGCTTAGCACAGGGTAAAGAGACCCAGTACTTC
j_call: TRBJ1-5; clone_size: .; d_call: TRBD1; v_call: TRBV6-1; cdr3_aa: CASSEGQGRKHF; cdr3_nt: TGTGCCAGCAGTGAAGGACAGGGAAGAAAGCATTTT
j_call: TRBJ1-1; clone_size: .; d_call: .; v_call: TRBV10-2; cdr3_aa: CASSDVVLNTEAFF; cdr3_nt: TGCGCCAGCAGTGATGTGGTTCTGAACACTGAAGCTTTCTTT
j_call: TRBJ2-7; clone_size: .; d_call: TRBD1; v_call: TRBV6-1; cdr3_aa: CASSEGQGVFYEQYF; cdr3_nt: TGTGCCAGCAGTGAAGGACAGGGAGTTTTCTACGAGCAGTACTTC
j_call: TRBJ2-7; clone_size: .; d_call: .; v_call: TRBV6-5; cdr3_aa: CASSYSSEQYF; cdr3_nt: TGTGCCAGCAGTTATTCCAGCGAGCAGTACTTC
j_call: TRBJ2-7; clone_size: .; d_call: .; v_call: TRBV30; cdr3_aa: CAWSHPGPSYEQYF; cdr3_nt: TGTGCCTGGAGCCACCCGGGCCCCTCCTACGAGCAGTACTTC
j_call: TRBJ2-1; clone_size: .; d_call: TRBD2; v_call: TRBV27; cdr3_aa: CASSLWGTSGNANEQFF; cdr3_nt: TGTGCCAGCAGTTTATGGGGGACTAGCGGGAACGCCAATGAGCAGTTCTTC
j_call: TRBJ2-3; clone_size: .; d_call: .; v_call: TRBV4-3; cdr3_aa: CASSPGISTDTQYF; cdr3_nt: TGCGCCAGCAGCCCTGGAATAAGCACAGATACGCAGTATTTT
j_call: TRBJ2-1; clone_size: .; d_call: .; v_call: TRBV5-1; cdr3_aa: CASSLVLDEQFF; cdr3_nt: TGCGCCAGCAGCTTGGTACTAGACGAGCAGTTCTTC
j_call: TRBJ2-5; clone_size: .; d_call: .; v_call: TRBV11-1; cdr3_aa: CASSLQSYTQETQYF; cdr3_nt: TGTGCCAGCAGCTTGCAGTCCTATACCCAAGAGACCCAGTACTTC
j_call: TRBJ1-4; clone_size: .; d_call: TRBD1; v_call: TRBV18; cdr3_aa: CASSLFVHRGRGEKLFF; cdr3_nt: TGTGCCAGCTCACTCTTCGTACACAGGGGGCGCGGGGAAAAACTGTTTTTT
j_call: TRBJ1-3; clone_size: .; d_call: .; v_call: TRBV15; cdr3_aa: CATSRQGSGNTIYF; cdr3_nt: TGTGCCACCAGCAGACAGGGGTCTGGAAACACCATATATTTT
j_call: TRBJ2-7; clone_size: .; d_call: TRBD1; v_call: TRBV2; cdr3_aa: CASSAGTGGIYEQYF; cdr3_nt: TGTGCCAGCAGTGCTGGGACAGGGGGCATCTACGAGCAGTACTTC
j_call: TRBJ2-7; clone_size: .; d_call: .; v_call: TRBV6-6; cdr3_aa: CASSSYIGDYEQYF; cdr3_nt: TGTGCCAGCAGTTCCTATATTGGGGACTACGAGCAGTACTTC
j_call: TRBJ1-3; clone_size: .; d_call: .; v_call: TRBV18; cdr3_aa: CASSPEGTGTSGNTIYF; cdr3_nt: TGTGCCAGCTCACCAGAGGGGACGGGAACCTCTGGAAACACCATATATTTT
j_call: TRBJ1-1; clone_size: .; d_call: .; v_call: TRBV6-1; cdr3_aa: CASSESGRGRAEAFF; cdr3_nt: TGTGCCAGCAGTGAATCGGGCAGGGGAAGGGCTGAAGCTTTCTTT
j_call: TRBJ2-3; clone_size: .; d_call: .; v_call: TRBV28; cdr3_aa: CASRLRGNTQYF; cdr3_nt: TGTGCCAGCAGACTTAGGGGAAATACGCAGTATTTT
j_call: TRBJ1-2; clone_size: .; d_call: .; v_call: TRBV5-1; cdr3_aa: CASTPGSNYGYTF; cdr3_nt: TGCGCCAGCACCCCGGGGTCTAACTATGGCTACACCTTC
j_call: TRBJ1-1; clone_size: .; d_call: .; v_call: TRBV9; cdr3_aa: CASSVVQGSAEAFF; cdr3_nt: TGTGCCAGCAGCGTAGTGCAGGGCAGCGCTGAAGCTTTCTTT
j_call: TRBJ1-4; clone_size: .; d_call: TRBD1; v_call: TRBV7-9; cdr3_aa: CASSLRKGQEGKLFF; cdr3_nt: TGTGCCAGCAGCCTCAGAAAAGGACAGGAGGGGAAACTGTTTTTT
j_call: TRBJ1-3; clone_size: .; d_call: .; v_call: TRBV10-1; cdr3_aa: CASSSGIAGNTIYF; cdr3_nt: TGCGCCAGCAGCTCAGGGATTGCTGGAAACACCATATATTTT